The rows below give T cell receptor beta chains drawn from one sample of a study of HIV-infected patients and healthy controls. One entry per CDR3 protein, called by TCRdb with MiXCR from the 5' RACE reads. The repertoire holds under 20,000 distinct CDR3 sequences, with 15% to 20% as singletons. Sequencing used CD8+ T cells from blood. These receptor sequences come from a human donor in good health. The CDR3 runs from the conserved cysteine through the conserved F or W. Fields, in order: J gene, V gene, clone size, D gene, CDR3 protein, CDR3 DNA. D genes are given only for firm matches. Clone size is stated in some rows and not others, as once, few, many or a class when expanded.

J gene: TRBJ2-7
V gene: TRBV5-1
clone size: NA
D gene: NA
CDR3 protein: CASSLLTSNEQYF
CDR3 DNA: TGCGCCAGCAGCTTGTTAACTAGCAACGAGCAGTACTTC

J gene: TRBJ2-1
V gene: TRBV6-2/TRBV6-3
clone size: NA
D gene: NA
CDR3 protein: CASRYYTGRHEQFF
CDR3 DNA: TGTGCCAGCAGGTACTATACAGGGAGGCATGAGCAGTTCTTC

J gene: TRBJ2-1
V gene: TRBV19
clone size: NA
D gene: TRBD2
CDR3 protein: CASSLPLSGGPYNEQFF
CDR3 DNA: TGTGCCAGTAGTTTACCCCTTAGCGGGGGTCCCTACAATGAGCAGTTCTTC

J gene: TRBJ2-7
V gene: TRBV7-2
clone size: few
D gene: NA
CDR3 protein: CASSSDHKRAYEQYF
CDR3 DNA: TGTGCCAGCAGCTCAGACCACAAAAGGGCCTACGAGCAGTACTTC

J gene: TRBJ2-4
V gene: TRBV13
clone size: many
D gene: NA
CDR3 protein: CASSPPGVAKNIQYF
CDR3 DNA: TGTGCCAGCAGCCCCCCAGGGGTAGCCAAAAACATTCAGTACTTC

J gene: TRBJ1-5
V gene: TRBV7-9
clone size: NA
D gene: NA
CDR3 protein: CASSGSNQPQHF
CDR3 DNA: TGTGCCAGCTCGGGGAGCAATCAGCCCCAGCATTTT

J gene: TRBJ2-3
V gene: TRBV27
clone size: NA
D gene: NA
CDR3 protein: CASGPMEGTDTQYF
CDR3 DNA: TGTGCCAGCGGTCCAATGGAGGGCACAGATACGCAGTATTTT

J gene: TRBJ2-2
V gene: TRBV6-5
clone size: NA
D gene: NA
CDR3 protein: CASSHDIGVRHTGELFF
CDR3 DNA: TGTGCCAGCAGCCATGACATAGGAGTAAGGCACACCGGGGAGCTGTTTTTT

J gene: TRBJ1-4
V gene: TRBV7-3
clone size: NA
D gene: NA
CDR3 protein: CASSRDQGEKLFF
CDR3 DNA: TGTGCCAGCAGCCGGGACCAAGGTGAAAAACTGTTTTTT

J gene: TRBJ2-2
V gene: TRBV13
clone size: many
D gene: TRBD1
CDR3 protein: CASSFRDSAGELFF
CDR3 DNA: TGTGCCAGCAGCTTCCGGGACAGCGCCGGGGAGCTGTTTTTT

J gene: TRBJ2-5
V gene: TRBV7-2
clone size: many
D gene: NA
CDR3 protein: CASSPRNSYRSQETQYF
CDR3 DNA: TGTGCCAGCAGCCCACGTAATTCGTACAGAAGCCAAGAGACCCAGTACTTC

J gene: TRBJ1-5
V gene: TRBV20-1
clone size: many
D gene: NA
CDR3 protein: CSARALWEGASNQPQHF
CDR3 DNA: TGCAGTGCTAGAGCCCTATGGGAGGGCGCGAGCAATCAGCCCCAGCATTTT

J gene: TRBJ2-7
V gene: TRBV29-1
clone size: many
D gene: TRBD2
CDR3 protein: CSVVPGLPSYEQYF
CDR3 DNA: TGCAGCGTTGTCCCGGGACTACCCTCTTACGAGCAGTACTTC

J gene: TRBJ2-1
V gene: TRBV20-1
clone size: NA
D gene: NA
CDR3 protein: CSARESENEQFF
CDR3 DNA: TGCAGTGCTAGAGAGTCGGAGAATGAGCAGTTCTTC

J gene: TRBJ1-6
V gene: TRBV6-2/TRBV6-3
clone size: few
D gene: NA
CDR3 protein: CASSYSIGGGNSPLHF
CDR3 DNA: TGTGCCAGCAGTTACTCGATAGGTGGTGGTAATTCACCCCTCCACTTT

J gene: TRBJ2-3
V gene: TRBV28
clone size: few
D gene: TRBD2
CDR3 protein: CASRAGGGTDTQYF
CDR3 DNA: TGTGCCAGCAGGGCGGGGGGAGGCACAGATACGCAGTATTTT

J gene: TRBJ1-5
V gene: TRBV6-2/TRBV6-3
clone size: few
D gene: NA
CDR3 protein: CASSALGGSNQPQHF
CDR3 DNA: TGTGCCAGTTCCGCGCTCGGGGGTAGCAATCAGCCCCAGCATTTT

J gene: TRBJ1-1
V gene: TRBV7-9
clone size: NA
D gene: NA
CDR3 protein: CASTDTSNTEAFF
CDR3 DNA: TGTGCCAGCACCGACACCTCAAACACTGAAGCTTTCTTT

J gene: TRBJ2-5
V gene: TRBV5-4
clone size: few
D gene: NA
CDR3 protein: CASSGFQDKTQYF
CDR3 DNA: TGTGCCAGCAGTGGGTTCCAAGATAAGACCCAGTACTTC

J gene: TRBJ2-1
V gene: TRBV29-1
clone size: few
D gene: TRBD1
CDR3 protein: CSVRGGDRGENEQFF
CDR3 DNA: TGCAGCGTCCGTGGGGGGGACAGGGGTGAAAATGAGCAGTTCTTC

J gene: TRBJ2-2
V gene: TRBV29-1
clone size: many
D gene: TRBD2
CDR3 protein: CSVERGSSGGATGELFF
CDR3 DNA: TGCAGCGTTGAGAGGGGCTCCAGCGGGGGGGCCACCGGGGAGCTGTTTTTT

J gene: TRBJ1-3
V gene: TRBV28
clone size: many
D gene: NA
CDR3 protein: CASRQNTIYF
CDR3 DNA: TGTGCCAGCCGTCAGAACACCATATATTTT

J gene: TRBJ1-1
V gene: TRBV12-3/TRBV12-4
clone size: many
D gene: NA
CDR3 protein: CASMIQERPEAFF
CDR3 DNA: TGTGCCAGCATGATCCAGGAGAGACCCGAAGCTTTCTTT

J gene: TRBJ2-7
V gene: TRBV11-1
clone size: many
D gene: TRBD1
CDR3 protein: CASSYDRGFSYEQYF
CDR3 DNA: TGTGCCAGCAGCTACGACAGGGGATTCTCCTACGAGCAGTACTTC

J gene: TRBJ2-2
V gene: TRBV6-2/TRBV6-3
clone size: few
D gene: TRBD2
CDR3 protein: CASRGLADTGELFF
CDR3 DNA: TGTGCCAGCAGAGGACTAGCAGACACCGGGGAGCTGTTTTTT

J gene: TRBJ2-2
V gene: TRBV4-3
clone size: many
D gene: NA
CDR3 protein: CASSTFLNTGELFF
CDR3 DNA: TGCGCCAGCAGCACTTTTTTGAACACCGGGGAGCTGTTTTTT

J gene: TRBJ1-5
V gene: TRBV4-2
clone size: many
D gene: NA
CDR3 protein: CASSPQNNQPQHF
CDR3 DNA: TGTGCCAGCAGCCCCCAGAACAATCAGCCCCAGCATTTT

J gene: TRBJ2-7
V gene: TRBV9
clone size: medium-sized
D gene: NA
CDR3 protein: CASSPRESLYEQYF
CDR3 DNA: TGTGCCAGCAGCCCCCGGGAGTCTCTCTACGAGCAGTACTTC

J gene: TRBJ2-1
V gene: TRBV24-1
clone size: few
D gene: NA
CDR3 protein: CATSVGSKSSYNEQFF
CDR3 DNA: TGTGCCACCAGTGTTGGATCAAAAAGCTCCTACAATGAGCAGTTCTTC

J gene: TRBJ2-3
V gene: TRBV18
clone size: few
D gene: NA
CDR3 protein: CASSPGMGTDTQYF
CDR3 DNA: TGTGCCAGCTCACCCGGGATGGGCACAGATACGCAGTATTTT

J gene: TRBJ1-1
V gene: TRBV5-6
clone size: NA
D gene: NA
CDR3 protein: CASRDGRNEAFF
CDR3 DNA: TGTGCCAGCAGGGACGGGCGAAATGAAGCTTTCTTT

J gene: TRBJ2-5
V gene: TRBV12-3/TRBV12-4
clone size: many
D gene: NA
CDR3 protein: CASSLGLVSQETQYF
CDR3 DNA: TGTGCCAGCAGTCTTGGGCTAGTATCCCAAGAGACCCAGTACTTC

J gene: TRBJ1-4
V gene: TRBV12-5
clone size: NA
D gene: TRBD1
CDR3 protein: CASGYDRDGTNEKLFF
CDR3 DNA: TGTGCTAGTGGTTATGACAGGGACGGGACTAATGAAAAACTGTTTTTT

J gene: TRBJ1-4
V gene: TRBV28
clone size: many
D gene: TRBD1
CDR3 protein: CASSRPGTAYEKLFF
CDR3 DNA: TGTGCCAGCAGTCGGCCGGGGACAGCTTATGAAAAACTGTTTTTT

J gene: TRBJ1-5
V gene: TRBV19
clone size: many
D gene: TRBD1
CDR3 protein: CASSWTAGGQPQHF
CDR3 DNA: TGTGCCAGTAGTTGGACCGCAGGGGGTCAGCCCCAGCATTTT

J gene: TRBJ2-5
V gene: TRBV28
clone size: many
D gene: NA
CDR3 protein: CASSPPVRTPAETQYF
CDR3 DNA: TGTGCCAGCAGTCCTCCGGTCCGGACCCCGGCGGAGACCCAGTACTTC

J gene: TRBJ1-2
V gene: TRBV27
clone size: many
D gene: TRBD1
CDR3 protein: CASSPNLGQERYGYTF
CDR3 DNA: TGTGCCAGCAGTCCAAACCTCGGACAGGAGCGCTATGGCTACACCTTC

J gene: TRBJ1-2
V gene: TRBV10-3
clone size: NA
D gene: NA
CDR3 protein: CAISESTSTGPANYGYTF
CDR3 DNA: TGTGCCATCAGTGAGTCGACGAGCACTGGTCCAGCAAACTATGGCTACACCTTC

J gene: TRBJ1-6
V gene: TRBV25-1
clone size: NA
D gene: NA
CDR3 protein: CASSLPGGSPLHF
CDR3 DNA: TGTGCCAGCAGCCTCCCCGGGGGCTCACCCCTCCACTTT

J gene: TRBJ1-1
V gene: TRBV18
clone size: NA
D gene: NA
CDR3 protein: CASSFVGTEAFF
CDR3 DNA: TGTGCCAGCTCATTTGTCGGAACTGAAGCTTTCTTT

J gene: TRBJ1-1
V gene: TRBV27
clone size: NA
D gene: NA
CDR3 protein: CACSYFGSRAFF
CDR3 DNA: TGTGCCTGCAGTTATTTCGGCTCCAGAGCTTTCTTT

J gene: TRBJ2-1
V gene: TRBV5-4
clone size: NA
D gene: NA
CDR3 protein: CASSFFNEQFF
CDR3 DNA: TGTGCCAGCAGCTTCTTCAATGAGCAGTTCTTC

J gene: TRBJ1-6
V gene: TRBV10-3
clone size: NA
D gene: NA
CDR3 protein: CAIKQGPGFSPLHF
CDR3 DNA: TGTGCCATCAAACAGGGCCCCGGATTCTCACCCCTCCACTTT

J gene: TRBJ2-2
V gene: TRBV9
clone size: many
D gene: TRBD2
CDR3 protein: CASSAPGLAGVSGELFF
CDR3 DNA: TGTGCCAGCAGCGCCCCCGGACTAGCGGGAGTTTCCGGGGAGCTGTTTTTT

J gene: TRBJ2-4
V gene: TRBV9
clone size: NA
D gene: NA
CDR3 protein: CASSPTVENIQYF
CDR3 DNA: TGTGCCAGCAGCCCCACCGTTGAAAACATTCAGTACTTC

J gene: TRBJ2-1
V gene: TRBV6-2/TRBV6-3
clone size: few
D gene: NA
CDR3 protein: CASSYSSGPPSEQFF
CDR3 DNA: TGTGCCAGCAGTTACTCGAGCGGGCCGCCATCTGAGCAGTTCTTC

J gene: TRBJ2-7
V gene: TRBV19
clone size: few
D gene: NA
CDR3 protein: CASSISAAYEQYF
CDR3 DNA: TGTGCCAGTAGTATATCGGCAGCCTACGAGCAGTACTTC

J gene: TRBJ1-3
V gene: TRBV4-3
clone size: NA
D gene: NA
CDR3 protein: CASSPDSPGTVRRRNTIYF
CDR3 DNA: TGCGCCAGCAGCCCCGACTCCCCTGGGACCGTCCGTAGGAGAAACACCATATATTTT

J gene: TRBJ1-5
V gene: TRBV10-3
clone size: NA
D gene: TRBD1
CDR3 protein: CAISEGTGTGNQPQHF
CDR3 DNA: TGTGCCATCAGTGAAGGGACAGGGACGGGAAATCAGCCCCAGCATTTT

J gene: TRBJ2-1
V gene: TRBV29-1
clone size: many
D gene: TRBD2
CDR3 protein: CSVEDRLAVIVSYNEQFF
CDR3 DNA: TGCAGCGTTGAAGACCGGCTAGCGGTCATTGTATCCTACAATGAGCAGTTCTTC

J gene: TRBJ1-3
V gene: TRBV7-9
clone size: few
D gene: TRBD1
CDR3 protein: CASSSLQQGARYDVGNTIYF
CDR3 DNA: TGTGCCAGCAGCTCCCTCCAACAGGGGGCGAGATATGATGTTGGAAACACCATATATTTT

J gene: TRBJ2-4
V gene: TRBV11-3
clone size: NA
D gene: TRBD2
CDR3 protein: CASSPTWTSGIAKNIQYF
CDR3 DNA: TGTGCCAGCAGCCCCACCTGGACTAGCGGGATAGCCAAAAACATTCAGTACTTC

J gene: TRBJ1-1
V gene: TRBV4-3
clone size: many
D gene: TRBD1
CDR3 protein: CASSQGIDRGDTEAFF
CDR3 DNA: TGCGCCAGCAGCCAGGGAATCGACAGGGGCGACACTGAAGCTTTCTTT

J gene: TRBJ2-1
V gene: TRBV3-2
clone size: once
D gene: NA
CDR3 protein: CASSQGLACGRGDEQFF
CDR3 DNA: TGTGCCAGCAGCCAAGGGCTAGCGTGCGGAAGGGGGGATGAGCAGTTCTTC

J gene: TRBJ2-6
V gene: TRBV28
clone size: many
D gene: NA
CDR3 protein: CASSPPTKCGRISGANVLTF
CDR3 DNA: TGTGCCAGCAGTCCCCCCACAAAGTGCGGACGTATCTCTGGGGCCAACGTCCTGACTTTC

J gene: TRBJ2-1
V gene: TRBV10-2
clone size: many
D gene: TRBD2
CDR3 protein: CASSELAEYNEQFF
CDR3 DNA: TGCGCCAGCAGTGAACTAGCGGAGTACAATGAGCAGTTCTTC

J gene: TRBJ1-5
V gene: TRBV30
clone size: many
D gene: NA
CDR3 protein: CAWSSGVGNQPQHF
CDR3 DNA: TGTGCCTGGAGTTCAGGGGTGGGCAATCAGCCCCAGCATTTT